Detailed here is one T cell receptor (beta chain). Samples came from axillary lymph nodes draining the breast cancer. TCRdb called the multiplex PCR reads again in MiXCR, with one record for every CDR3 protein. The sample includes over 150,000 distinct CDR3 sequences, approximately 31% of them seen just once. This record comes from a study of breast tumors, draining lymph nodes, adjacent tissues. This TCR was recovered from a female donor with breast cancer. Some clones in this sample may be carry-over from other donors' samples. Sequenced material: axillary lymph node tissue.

This chain's CDR3 is CASSFRTGNSYEQYF. Here the CDR3 DNA reads TGCGCCAGCAGCTTTCGGACAGGCAACTCCTACGAGCAGTACTTC. The chain links TRBV5-1 to TRBJ2-7; TRBD1 aligns across 7 bases. V trimming: 2 bases; J trimming: 0 bases; junction bases outside the gene matches: 5. This CDR3 is built from 15 residues. The germline CDR1 and CDR2 sequences are SGHRS and YFSETQ.